What follows are 16 T cell receptor beta chains derived from one specimen sequenced in a study of cytomegalovirus exposure and HLA in healthy donors. A multiplex PCR was run with 60 Vbeta primers and 13 Jbeta primers. TCRdb's table, derived via immunoSEQ multiplex PCR, lists solely in-frame clones and lacks some. This table has fewer than 200,000 clones, roughly two thirds appearing once. The sequencing sample was made of PBMCs. These receptors were taken from a woman in her twenties or thirties in good health and CMV-seronegative.

This chain joins TRBV12-5 and TRBJ1-5, with D uncertain. Looked up from germline, CDR1 is LGHNT and CDR2 is FRNRAP. The CDR3 has 13 amino acids. V was clipped by 2 bases and J by 4 bases, with 6 bases between them. The CDR3 loop is CASGLSTNQPQHF. CDR3 sequence (DNA): TGTGCTAGTGGTTTGTCGACTAATCAGCCCCAGCATTTT. The full variable domain, rest sourced from reference TRBV12-5 and TRBJ1-5, is DARVTQTPRHKVTEMGQEVTMRCQPILGHNTVFWYRQTMMQGLELLAYFRNRAPLDDSGMPKDRFSAEMPDATLATLKIQPSEPRDSAVYFCASGLSTNQPQHFGDGTRLSIL.

V is TRBV5-1 and J is TRBJ2-1; a possible D gene is TRBD1 (5 bases). The CDR3 contains 15 residues. The V gene lost 7 bases and the J gene lost 0 bases, with 14 bases spanning the gap. Germline lookup yields CDR1 SGHRS and CDR2 YFSETQ. The CDR3: CASASGASSYNEQFF. The CDR3 DNA is TGCGCCAGCGCAAGTGGGGCGAGCTCCTACAATGAGCAGTTCTTC. Based on the CDR3 plus reference TRBV5-1 and TRBJ2-1, the full variable domain is KAGVTQTPRYLIKTRGQQVTLSCSPISGHRSVSWYQQTPGQGLQFLFEYFSETQRNKGNFPGRFSGRQFSNSRSEMNVSTLELGDSALYLCASASGASSYNEQFFGPGTRLTVL.

The V and J genes are TRBV29-1 and TRBJ1-2; TRBD1 aligns across 7 bases. The trim removed 6 bases at V and 7 bases at J, leaving 14 bases unmatched. The CDR3 sequence is 14 residues long. CDR1 SQVTM and CDR2 ANQGSEA come from the germline V gene. Here the CDR3 reads CSVDGQAVYGGYTF. DNA of the CDR3: TGCAGCGTCGACGGACAGGCCGTGTATGGTGGCTACACCTTC.

This clone was counted only a few times. The genes are TRBV4-1 and TRBJ1-1, with 9 bases aligning to TRBD1. The CDR3 is 14 amino acids. CDR1 is MGHRA and CDR2 is YSYEKL in the germline V gene. Trimming took 5 bases from V and 4 from J; bases not matched to a gene: 5. Here the CDR3 reads CASSVDRGGTEAFF. CDR3 DNA sequence: TGCGCCAGCAGCGTCGACAGGGGGGGCACTGAAGCTTTCTTT.

The chain has TRBV4-1 and TRBJ2-5; 7 nucleotides line up with TRBD2. The better agreement between TRBJ2-7 and the DNA end casts doubt on the J call. This CDR3 is built from 17 residues. Germline V gene lookup returns CDR1 MGHRA and CDR2 YSYEKL. CDR3 sequence reads: CASSQERIGGSTYEQYF. CDR3 sequence (DNA): TGCGCCAGCAGCCAAGAACGGATTGGCGGGAGCACCTACGAGCAGTACTTC.

The rearrangement uses TRBV7-8 and TRBJ2-5; 12 bases fit TRBD2. This CDR3 comprises 15 residues. Germline CDR1 reads SGHVS; CDR2 reads FQNEAQ. The V and J ends lost 4 bases and 5 bases, in that order; junction bases with no gene match: 5. The CDR3 coding sequence is TGTGCCAGCAGCTCGACTAGCGGGAGTGGTGAGACCCAGTACTTC. Translation gives CASSSTSGSGETQYF.

The chain joins TRBV6-1 to TRBJ2-1; 7 bases align to TRBD1. Looked up from germline, CDR1 is MNHNS and CDR2 is SASEGT. With V trimmed by 2 bases and J by 6 bases, 4 bases remained unmatched. The CDR3 is 14 amino acids. Here the CDR3 reads CASSESGQPNEQFF. In DNA, the CDR3 is TGTGCCAGCAGTGAATCGGGACAGCCCAATGAGCAGTTCTTC.

V usage is TRBV7-2 and J usage is TRBJ2-2, with 9 bases identical to TRBD2. With 5 bases clipped from V and 11 bases from J, the junction kept 15 bases outside the gene matches. CDR3 size: 16 residues. CDR1 and CDR2 (germline): SGHTA, FQGNSA. The CDR3 DNA is TGTGCCAGCAGCCCGAGGGGGACTAGCTGGTTCGGTGAGCTGTTTTTT. It translates to CASSPRGTSWFGELFF.

This chain joins TRBV5-5 and TRBJ1-2, with TRBD1 identical over 10 bases. This CDR3 region has 17 residues. V dropped 7 bases and J dropped 1; count of bases not matched to a gene: 13. CDR1 is SGHKS and CDR2 is YYEKEE in the germline V gene (reference sequence). The CDR3 DNA reads TGTGCCAGCGCCACCGGGACAGGGGCTTCCTTTAACTATGGCTACACCTTC. As protein: CASATGTGASFNYGYTF.

The genes are TRBV9 and TRBJ1-1; D is uncertain. This CDR3 is 13 amino acids long. Germline V gene data show CDR1 as SGDLS and CDR2 as YYNGEE. The V end was cut by 4 bases, the J end by 1 base, with 8 bases between. The CDR3: CASSPGRNTEAFF. Here the CDR3 DNA reads TGTGCCAGCAGCCCGGGAAGGAACACTGAAGCTTTCTTT.

This sequence joins TRBV2 and TRBJ1-3; D perhaps matches TRBD1 (5 bases). Germline CDR1 is SNHLY and CDR2 is FYNNEI. The CDR3 length is 17 residues. The V gene lost 6 bases and the J gene lost 0 bases, with 18 bases spanning the gap. In DNA form, the CDR3 reads TGTGCCAGCAGCGGGGGTTCTTTGTCCTCCTCTGGAAACACCATATATTTT. This codes for CASSGGSLSSSGNTIYF.

This chain connects TRBV28 to TRBJ1-5; 8 bases align to TRBD1. Germline-derived CDR1 and CDR2 are MDHEN and SYDVKM. This CDR3 spans 16 amino acids. V lost 5 bases and J lost 3; bases outside the gene matches: 9. The CDR3 DNA reads as TGTGCCAGCAGTGCCTTAACAGGGGGACTCAATCAGCCCCAGCATTTT. Its translation is CASSALTGGLNQPQHF.

This chain uses TRBV10-3 with TRBJ2-7; D is unclear. Trimming shortened V by 3 bases and J by 4 bases, and 10 bases separated the two germline ends. The CDR3 is 13 amino acids. The germline gives CDR1 ENHRY, CDR2 SYGVKD. The CDR3 is CAISDPVGYEQYF. CDR3 DNA: TGTGCCATCAGTGACCCGGTTGGTTACGAGCAGTACTTC.

V usage is TRBV10-3 and J usage is TRBJ1-2, with a weak D call TRBD1 (6 bases). Germline CDR1 reads ENHRY; CDR2 reads SYGVKD. There are 12 residues in the CDR3. Deletions cut 3 bases from V and 8 bases from J, with 10 bases between. CDR3 bases: TGTGCCATCAGTGACGTGACAGGCGGCTACACCTTC. Encoded protein: CAISDVTGGYTF.

The chain has TRBV5-1 and TRBJ2-7, with 7 bases identical to TRBD1. Germline assignment: CDR1 SGHRS and CDR2 YFSETQ. This CDR3 spans 14 amino acids. Unmatched junction bases numbered 7, after V lost 4 bases and J lost 3 bases. In DNA form, the CDR3 reads TGCGCCAGCAGCGCCGGACAGGCCAACTACGAGCAGTACTTC. Translation: CASSAGQANYEQYF.

V usage is TRBV4-3 and J usage is TRBJ1-6; D is unresolved. Germline CDR1 LGHNA, CDR2 YSLEER. Trimming removed 0 bases from V and 10 bases from J, with 13 bases in between. CDR3 length equals 15 residues. Here the CDR3 DNA reads TGCGCCAGCAGCCAAGAGGGCTTGGTAGTCTCACCCCTCCACTTT. Protein: CASSQEGLVVSPLHF.